What follows is one T cell receptor (beta chain) and its context. As yet, its antigen is unknown. CDR3 length: 12 residues. The ends were cut back, 5 bases at V and 6 bases at J, with 9 bases in the middle. The germline V gene has CDR1 SGHVS and CDR2 FNYEAQ. This entry belongs to a study of T cell repertoires in cytomegalovirus infection. Overall study findings and caveats: HLA-C-restricted CMV-specific TCR beta clonotypes were dominant in the ex vivo response. Carriage of CMV together with the relevant HLA was identifiable through cumulative public TCR beta family frequency.

One entry per CDR3 protein, called by TCRdb with MiXCR from the reads. The table lists tens of thousands of distinct CDR3 sequences, 20% of them singletons. V gene TRBV7-6 combines with J gene TRBJ2-3; no clear D. Sequenced here: CD8+ T cells from cultured PBMCs, sampled from culture after CMV antigen stimulation. This TCR derives from a human donor in good health (CMV status not recorded). Some clones in this sample may be carry-over from other donors' samples. CDR3 residues: CASSRGVDTQYF. CDR3 sequence (DNA): TGTGCCAGCAGCCGTGGGGTGGATACGCAGTATTTT.